These T cell receptor beta chains were read from a single sample in a study of T cell responses to AZD1222 COVID-19 vaccine. Profiling relied on immunoSEQ multiplex PCR, and the TCRdb table lists in-frame clones only, not all of them. Counted here are roughly 50,000 clones, 80% to 90% occurring once; the ten biggest clones make up 2%. Material: peripheral blood, obtained on day 0 of AZD1222 vaccination. The source is an adult in good health. Each CDR3 is given with its conserved first and last residue. The D gene is left open where the match is weak. The size of a clone is reported for some rows only, either as once, few or many, or as a class for expanded clones.

abundance	d_gene	j_gene	v_gene	CDR3nt	CDR3aa
.	.	TRBJ1-1	TRBV19	TGTGCCAGTAGTACAACACAGGGTCGAGGGTACACTGAAGCTTTCTTT	CASSTTQGRGYTEAFF
once	TRBD1	TRBJ1-1	TRBV7-9	TGTGCCAGCAGCACAAGGACAGGGGCCTATCAGGACACTGAAGCTTTCTTT	CASSTRTGAYQDTEAFF
.	TRBD1	TRBJ2-1	TRBV5-1	TGCGCCAGCAGCCTAGAGGGACAGGGGGCGCGGTTCTTC	CASSLEGQGARFF
once	TRBD2	TRBJ2-5	TRBV7-2	TGTGCCAGCAGCTTAGAGGCCGAGACTAGCGGCCAAGAGACCCAGTACTTC	CASSLEAETSGQETQYF
.	TRBD2	TRBJ2-7	TRBV5-6	TGTGCCAGCAGCTCGAGGGTCGGGAGGACCTACGAGCAGTACTTC	CASSSRVGRTYEQYF
.	.	TRBJ2-1	TRBV18	TGTGCCAGCTCACCAAGCGGAGTATACAATGAGCAGTTCTTC	CASSPSGVYNEQFF
.	.	TRBJ1-1	TRBV2	TGTGCCAGCTCCAGGGAAAAGAGCACTGAAGCTTTCTTT	CASSREKSTEAFF
.	TRBD1	TRBJ1-5	TRBV19	TGTGCCAGTAGTAGGGACAGCAATAGCAATCAGCCCCAGCATTTT	CASSRDSNSNQPQHF
.	.	TRBJ1-1	TRBV6-5	TGTGCCAGCAGTTACTCCCCGGGGGGGACTGAAGCTTTCTTT	CASSYSPGGTEAFF
once	.	TRBJ1-2	TRBV18	TGTGCCAGCTCACCACAACCGCTGGAAACCTCGGGAGGCTACACCTTC	CASSPQPLETSGGYTF
.	.	TRBJ1-3	TRBV5-4	TGTGCCAGCAGCTCGAGTACCAAGGGGGACACCATATATTTT	CASSSSTKGDTIYF
.	.	TRBJ2-5	TRBV19	TGTGCCAGTAGTACCGGGTCCCAAGAGACCCAGTACTTC	CASSTGSQETQYF
.	.	TRBJ1-1	TRBV5-4	TGTGCCAGCAGCTTGTTGGAGGGGATGAACACTGAAGCTTTCTTT	CASSLLEGMNTEAFF
.	TRBD1	TRBJ1-3	TRBV10-3	TGTGCCATCAGCGGACAGGGGTTTGGAAACACCATATATTTT	CAISGQGFGNTIYF
.	.	TRBJ1-2	TRBV28	TGTGCCAGCACTACAACGGGGGACATGACTAACTATGGCTACACCTTC	CASTTTGDMTNYGYTF
.	TRBD2	TRBJ2-1	TRBV5-1	TGCGCCAGCAGCCAAACTAGCGGGACAACGTACAATGAGCAGTTCTTC	CASSQTSGTTYNEQFF
.	TRBD1	TRBJ2-7	TRBV5-4	TGTGCCAGCAGCCGGGACAGGGGCCACGAGCAGTACTTC	CASSRDRGHEQYF
.	.	TRBJ2-2	TRBV5-1	TGCGCCAGCAGCTACTCAATAAACACCGGGGAGCTGTTTTTT	CASSYSINTGELFF
once	.	TRBJ2-4	TRBV7-2	TGTGCCAGCAGCCCAGGGAGGTATGGCGTAAACATTCAGTACTTC	CASSPGRYGVNIQYF
.	TRBD1	TRBJ1-2	TRBV28	TGTGCCAGCAGTCCCTTGGACAGGAGGGGCTACACCTTC	CASSPLDRRGYTF
.	.	TRBJ2-7	TRBV7-2	TGTGCCAGCGGGAAGACTAGACTCGACGAGCAGTACTTC	CASGKTRLDEQYF
.	.	TRBJ1-1	TRBV3-1/TRBV3-2	TGTGCCAGCAGTATACAGGCTAACACTGAAGCTTTCTTT	CASSIQANTEAFF
.	.	TRBJ1-2	TRBV20-1	TGCAGTGCTAGTTGGGGCGACTATGGCTACACCTTC	CSASWGDYGYTF
.	.	TRBJ2-1	TRBV11-2	TGTGCCAGCAGCTTAGGGGACTTCTACAATGAGCAGTTCTTC	CASSLGDFYNEQFF
once	TRBD2	TRBJ2-1	TRBV18	TGTGCCAGCTCACCCCCTAGCGGGAGTGGCCGTGAGCAGTTCTTC	CASSPPSGSGREQFF
.	TRBD2	TRBJ2-3	TRBV28	TGTGCCAGCAGTTTCCCGACTAGCGGGGGTACAGATACGCAGTATTTT	CASSFPTSGGTDTQYF
.	TRBD1	TRBJ2-7	TRBV29-1	TGCAGCTTTTCCCTGTGGGTAGGGGGCGTGTACGAGCAGTACTTC	CSFSLWVGGVYEQYF
.	.	TRBJ1-6	TRBV7-3	TGTGCCAGCAGCTTAAGGGGGCCAGACTTAAATTCACCCCTCCACTTT	CASSLRGPDLNSPLHF
.	.	TRBJ1-5	TRBV19	TGTGCCAGCTCGACCGTAATCAATCAGCCCCAGCATTTT	CASSTVINQPQHF
.	.	TRBJ1-1	TRBV2	TGTGCCAGCAGTGATAGACTGACGACTGAAGCTTTCTTT	CASSDRLTTEAFF
.	.	TRBJ1-4	TRBV27	TGTGCCAGCGGGAAGTTCAGGAATTATAATGAAAAACTGTTTTTT	CASGKFRNYNEKLFF
.	.	TRBJ2-3	TRBV3-1/TRBV3-2	TGTGCCAGCAGCCAAGTCCTGGGGATTACAGATACGCAGTATTTT	CASSQVLGITDTQYF
.	TRBD1	TRBJ2-7	TRBV5-4	TGTGCCAGCAGCTTACAACTGACAGGGTTCGACGAGCAGTACTTC	CASSLQLTGFDEQYF
.	TRBD1	TRBJ1-2	TRBV18	TGTGCCAGCTCACCACAGGGGGCCAGGAACTATGGCTACACCTTC	CASSPQGARNYGYTF
.	.	TRBJ2-1	TRBV28	TGTGCCAGCAGCACCCGTTGGGACGGCAATGAGCAGTTCTTC	CASSTRWDGNEQFF
.	TRBD2	TRBJ2-3	TRBV10-2	TGCGCCAGCAGTGAGGGCGTAGCGGGAGTCGCAGATACGCAGTATTTT	CASSEGVAGVADTQYF
.	TRBD1	TRBJ1-1	TRBV6-1	TGTGCCAGCCAGGACAGGATGAACACTGAAGCTTTCTTT	CASQDRMNTEAFF
.	.	TRBJ1-2	TRBV18	TGTGCCAGCTCACCCCTTGGGACCCCATACTTCTATGGCTACACCTTC	CASSPLGTPYFYGYTF
.	TRBD1	TRBJ1-3	TRBV2	TGTGCCAGCAGTGCCCGGGACAGTTCCATCATATATTTT	CASSARDSSIIYF
.	TRBD1	TRBJ2-3	TRBV4-1	TGCGCCAGCAGCCAAGATGAGGGGGCTGGGGATACGCAGTATTTT	CASSQDEGAGDTQYF
.	TRBD1	TRBJ1-2	TRBV28	TGTGCCAGCTCCCTTTATGGAGGTCAGGGGGGTTTCGGCTACACCTTC	CASSLYGGQGGFGYTF
.	.	TRBJ1-5	TRBV18	TGTGCCAGCTCCCACGGGACACCGGGGGATCAGCCCCAGCATTTT	CASSHGTPGDQPQHF
.	.	TRBJ2-3	TRBV5-1	TGCGCCAGCAGCTTGGCGACTGCCTCTAGCACAGATACGCAGTATTTT	CASSLATASSTDTQYF
.	.	TRBJ2-7	TRBV2	TGTGCCAGCAGTGACCCTGGACTTACCTACGAGCAGTACTTC	CASSDPGLTYEQYF
.	.	TRBJ2-7	TRBV7-3	TGTGCCAGCTGTATGAGCCGGTACGAGCAGTACTTC	CASCMSRYEQYF
.	.	TRBJ2-1	TRBV2	TGTGCCAGCAGTGAAATAGCGTCTTCCGTCGACAATGAGCAGTTCTTC	CASSEIASSVDNEQFF
few	.	TRBJ1-3	TRBV9	TGTGCCAGCAGCGTAGGTGGGACACGAGGAAACACCATATATTTT	CASSVGGTRGNTIYF
.	.	TRBJ1-2	TRBV2	TGTGCCTGTCTTGGAGGTCGAAACTATGGCTACACCTTC	CACLGGRNYGYTF
once	.	TRBJ1-2	TRBV30	TGTGCCTGGAGTGTACTGGGGCGGACATCAGATGGCTACACCTTC	CAWSVLGRTSDGYTF
.	TRBD2	TRBJ2-2	TRBV5-1	TGCGCCAGCAGCTCCCTAGCGGACACCGGGGAGCTGTTTTTT	CASSSLADTGELFF
.	TRBD2	TRBJ2-2	TRBV5-1	TGCGCCAGCACCTCAGCGGGACCCAACACCGGGGAGCTGTTTTTT	CASTSAGPNTGELFF